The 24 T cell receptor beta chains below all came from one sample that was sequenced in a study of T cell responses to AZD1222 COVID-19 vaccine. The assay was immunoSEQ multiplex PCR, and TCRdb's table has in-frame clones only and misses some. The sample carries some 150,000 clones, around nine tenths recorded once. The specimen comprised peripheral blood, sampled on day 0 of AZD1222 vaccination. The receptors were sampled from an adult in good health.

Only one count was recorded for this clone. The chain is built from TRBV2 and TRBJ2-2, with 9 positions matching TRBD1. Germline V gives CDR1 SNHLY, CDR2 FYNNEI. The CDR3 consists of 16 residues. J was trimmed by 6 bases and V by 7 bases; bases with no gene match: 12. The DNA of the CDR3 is TGTGCCAGCAATCGCGACAGCACAGGGGGCCCCGGGGAGCTGTTTTTT. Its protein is CASNRDSTGGPGELFF. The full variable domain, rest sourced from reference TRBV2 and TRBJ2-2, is EPEVTQTPSHQVTQMGQEVILRCVPISNHLYFYWYRQILGQKVEFLVSFYNNEISEKSEIFDDQFSVERPDGSNFTLKIRSTKLEDSAMYFCASNRDSTGGPGELFFGEGSRLTVL.

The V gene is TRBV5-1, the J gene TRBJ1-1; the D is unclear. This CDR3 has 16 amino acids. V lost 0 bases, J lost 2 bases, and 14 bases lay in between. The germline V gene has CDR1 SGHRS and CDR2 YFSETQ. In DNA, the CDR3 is TGCGCCAGCAGCTTGGATGGGGTCAAGGGCAACACTGAAGCTTTCTTT. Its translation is CASSLDGVKGNTEAFF.

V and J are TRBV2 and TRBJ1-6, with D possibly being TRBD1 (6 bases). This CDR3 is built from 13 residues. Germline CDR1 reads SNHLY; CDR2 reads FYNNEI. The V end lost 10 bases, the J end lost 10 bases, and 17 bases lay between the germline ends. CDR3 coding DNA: TGTGCCACAGTGGACAGTCAGAGCTCACCCCTCCACTTT. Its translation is CATVDSQSSPLHF. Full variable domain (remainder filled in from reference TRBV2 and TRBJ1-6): EPEVTQTPSHQVTQMGQEVILRCVPISNHLYFYWYRQILGQKVEFLVSFYNNEISEKSEIFDDQFSVERPDGSNFTLKIRSTKLEDSAMYFCATVDSQSSPLHFGNGTRLTVT.

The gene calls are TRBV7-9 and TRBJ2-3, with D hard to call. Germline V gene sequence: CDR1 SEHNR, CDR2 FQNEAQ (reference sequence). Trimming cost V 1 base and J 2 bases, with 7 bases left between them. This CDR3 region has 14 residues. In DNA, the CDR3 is TGTGCCAGCAGCTTAGACTTAAACACAGATACGCAGTATTTT. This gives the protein CASSLDLNTDTQYF.

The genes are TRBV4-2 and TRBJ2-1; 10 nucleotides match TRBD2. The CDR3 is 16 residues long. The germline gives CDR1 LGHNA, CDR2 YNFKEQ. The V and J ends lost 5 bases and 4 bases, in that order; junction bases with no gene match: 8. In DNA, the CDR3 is TGTGCCAGCAGCTCAACCGGGACTAGCGCTTACAATGAGCAGTTCTTC. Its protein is CASSSTGTSAYNEQFF.

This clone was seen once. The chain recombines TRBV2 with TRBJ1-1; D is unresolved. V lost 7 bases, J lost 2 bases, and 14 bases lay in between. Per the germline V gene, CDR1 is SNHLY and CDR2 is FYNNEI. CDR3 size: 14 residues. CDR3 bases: TGTGCCAGCACCTTTAAGGAGCTTAACACTGAAGCTTTCTTT. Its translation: CASTFKELNTEAFF.

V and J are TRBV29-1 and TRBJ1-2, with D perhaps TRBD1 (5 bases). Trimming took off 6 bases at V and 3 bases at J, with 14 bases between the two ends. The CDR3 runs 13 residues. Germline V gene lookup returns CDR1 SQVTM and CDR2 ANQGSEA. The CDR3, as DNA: TGCAGCGTCGGAGGCAGGGACTACTATGGCTACACCTTC. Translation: CSVGGRDYYGYTF.

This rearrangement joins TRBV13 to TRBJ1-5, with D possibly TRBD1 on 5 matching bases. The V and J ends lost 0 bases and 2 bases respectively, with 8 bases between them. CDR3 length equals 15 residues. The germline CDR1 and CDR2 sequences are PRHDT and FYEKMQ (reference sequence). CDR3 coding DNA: TGTGCCAGCAGCTTAGGCAGGGCGGGCAATCAGCCCCAGCATTTT. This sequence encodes CASSLGRAGNQPQHF.

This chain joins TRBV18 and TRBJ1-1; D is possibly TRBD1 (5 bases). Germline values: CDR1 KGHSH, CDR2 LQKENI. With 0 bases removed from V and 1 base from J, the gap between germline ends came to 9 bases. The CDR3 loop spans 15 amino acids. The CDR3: CASSPPPGANTEAFF. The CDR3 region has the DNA TGTGCCAGCTCACCACCTCCCGGGGCGAACACTGAAGCTTTCTTT.

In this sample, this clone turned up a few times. In DNA form, the CDR3 reads TGTGCCAGCAGCTTCCCACCTAGGAGGGGGCGGACTGAAGCTTTCTTT. Its protein product is CASSFPPRRGRTEAFF. This chain joins TRBV7-9 and TRBJ1-1, with 7 bases aligning to TRBD1. This CDR3 has 16 amino acids. Germline trimming cut 3 bases from V and 5 bases from J; bases unmatched to any gene: 12. Germline CDR1 SEHNR, CDR2 FQNEAQ (reference sequence).

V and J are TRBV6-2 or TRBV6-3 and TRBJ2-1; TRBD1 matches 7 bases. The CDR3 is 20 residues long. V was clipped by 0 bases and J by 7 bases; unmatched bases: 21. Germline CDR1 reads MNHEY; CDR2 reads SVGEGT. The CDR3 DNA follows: TGTGCCAGCAGTTACTCGATAAACAGGGGATCGACTAAGTCGGGGAATGAGCAGTTCTTC. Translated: CASSYSINRGSTKSGNEQFF.

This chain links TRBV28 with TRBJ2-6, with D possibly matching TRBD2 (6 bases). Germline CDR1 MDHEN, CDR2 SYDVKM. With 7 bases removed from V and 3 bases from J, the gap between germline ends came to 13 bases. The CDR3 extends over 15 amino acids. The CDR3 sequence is CASIRRGGGANVLTF. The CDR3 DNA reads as TGTGCCAGCATTCGGAGGGGTGGTGGGGCCAACGTCCTGACTTTC.

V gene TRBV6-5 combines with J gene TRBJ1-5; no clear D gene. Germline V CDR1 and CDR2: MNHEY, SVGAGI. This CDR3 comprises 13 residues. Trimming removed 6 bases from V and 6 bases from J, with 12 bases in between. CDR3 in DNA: TGTGCCAGCAGCTCTGGGGTTGCTCAGCCCCAGCATTTT. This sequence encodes CASSSGVAQPQHF.

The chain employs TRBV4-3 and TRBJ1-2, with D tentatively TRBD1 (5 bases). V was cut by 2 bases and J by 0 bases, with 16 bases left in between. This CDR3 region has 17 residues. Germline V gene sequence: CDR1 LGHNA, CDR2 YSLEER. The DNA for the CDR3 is TGCGCCAGCAGCCAATCGGCAGGGTTAGGAGCTAACTATGGCTACACCTTC. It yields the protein CASSQSAGLGANYGYTF.

CDR3 DNA sequence: TGTGCCAGCAGTACCCCGACAGGGAGGGGAAACACCATATATTTT. This codes for CASSTPTGRGNTIYF. This chain joins TRBV28 and TRBJ1-3; 7 bases are a match to TRBD1. CDR1 MDHEN and CDR2 SYDVKM come from the germline V gene. CDR3 length: 15 amino acids. V gave up 5 bases and J gave up 4 bases; unmatched junction bases: 8.

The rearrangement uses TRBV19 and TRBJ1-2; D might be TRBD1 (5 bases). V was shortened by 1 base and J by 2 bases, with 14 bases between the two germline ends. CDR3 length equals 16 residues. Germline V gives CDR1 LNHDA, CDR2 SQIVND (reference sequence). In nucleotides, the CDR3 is TGTGCCAGTAGTATAGCAGCCCAGGGAGCAAACTATGGCTACACCTTC. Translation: CASSIAAQGANYGYTF.

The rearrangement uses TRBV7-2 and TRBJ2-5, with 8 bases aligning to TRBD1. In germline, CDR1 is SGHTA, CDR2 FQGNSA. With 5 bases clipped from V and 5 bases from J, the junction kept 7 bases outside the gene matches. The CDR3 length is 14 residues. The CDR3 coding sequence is TGTGCCAGCAGCGCCCGGGACAGGTGGGAGACCCAGTACTTC. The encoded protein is CASSARDRWETQYF.

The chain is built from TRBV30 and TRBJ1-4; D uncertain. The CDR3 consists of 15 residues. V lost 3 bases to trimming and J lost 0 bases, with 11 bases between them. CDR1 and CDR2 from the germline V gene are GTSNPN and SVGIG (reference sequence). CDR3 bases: TGTGCCTGGAGCCCCAGGAGGGCAACTAATGAAAAACTGTTTTTT. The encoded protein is CAWSPRRATNEKLFF.

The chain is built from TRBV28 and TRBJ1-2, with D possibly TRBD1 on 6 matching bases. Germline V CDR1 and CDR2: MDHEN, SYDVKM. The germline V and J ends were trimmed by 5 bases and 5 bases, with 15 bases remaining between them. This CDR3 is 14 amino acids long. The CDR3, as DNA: TGTGCCAGCAGTGGTATATGGGGGCCTTATGGCTACACCTTC. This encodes CASSGIWGPYGYTF.

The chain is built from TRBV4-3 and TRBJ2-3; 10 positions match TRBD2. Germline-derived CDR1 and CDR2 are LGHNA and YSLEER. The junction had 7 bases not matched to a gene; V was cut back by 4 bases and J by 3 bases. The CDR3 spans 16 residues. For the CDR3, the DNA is TGCGCCAGCAGCCTTATAGCGGGAGGTGGTACAGATACGCAGTATTTT. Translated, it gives CASSLIAGGGTDTQYF.

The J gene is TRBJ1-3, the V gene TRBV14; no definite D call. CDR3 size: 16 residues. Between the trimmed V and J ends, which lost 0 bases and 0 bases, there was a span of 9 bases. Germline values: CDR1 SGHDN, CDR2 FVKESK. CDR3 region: CASSQDSSISGNTIYF. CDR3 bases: TGTGCCAGCAGCCAAGATTCAAGCATCTCTGGAAACACCATATATTTT.

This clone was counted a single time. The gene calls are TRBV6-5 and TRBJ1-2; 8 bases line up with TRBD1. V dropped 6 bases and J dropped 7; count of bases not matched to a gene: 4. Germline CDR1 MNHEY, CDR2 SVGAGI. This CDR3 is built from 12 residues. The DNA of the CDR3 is TGTGCCAGCAGCTCAACAGGGGGTGGCTACACCTTC. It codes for CASSSTGGGYTF.

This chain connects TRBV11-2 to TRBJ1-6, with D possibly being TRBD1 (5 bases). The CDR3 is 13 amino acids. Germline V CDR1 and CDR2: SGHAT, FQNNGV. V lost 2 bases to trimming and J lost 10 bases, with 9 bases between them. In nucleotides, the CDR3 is TGTGCCAGCAGCTTAAGAGGGGACTCACCCCTCCACTTT. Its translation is CASSLRGDSPLHF.

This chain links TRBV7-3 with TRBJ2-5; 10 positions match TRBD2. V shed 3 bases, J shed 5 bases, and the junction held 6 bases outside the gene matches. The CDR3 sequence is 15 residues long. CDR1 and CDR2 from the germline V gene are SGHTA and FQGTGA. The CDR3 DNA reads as TGTGCCAGCAGCTTTGGAAGCGGGAGGGATGAGACCCAGTACTTC. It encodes CASSFGSGRDETQYF. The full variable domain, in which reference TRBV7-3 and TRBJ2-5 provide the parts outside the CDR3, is GAGVSQTPSNKVTEKGKYVELRCDPISGHTALYWYRQSLGQGPEFLIYFQGTGAADDSGLPNDRFFAVRPEGSVSTLKIQRTERGDSAVYLCASSFGSGRDETQYFGPGTRLLVL.